Below, 24 T cell receptor beta chains from the same sample are listed, as sequenced in a study of T-cell memory formation after mild COVID-19. Each CDR3 protein is one row after TCRdb ran MiXCR on the 5' RACE reads. The sample has hundreds of thousands of distinct CDR3 sequences; 20% to 25% are singletons. The sample comprised PBMCs or a T cell subset sorted from them (not recorded which). Receptors were obtained from a man younger than 35 who had mild COVID-19 (a few samples of this study predate the infection). Cell type and time point are not known.

This clonotype was picked up a small number of times. The rearrangement uses TRBV5-5 and TRBJ2-1; 8 positions match TRBD2. Trimming cost V 4 bases and J 7 bases; bases outside gene matches: 7. The CDR3 has 14 residues. CDR1 is SGHKS and CDR2 is YYEKEE in the germline V gene (reference sequence). This CDR3 reads CASSPGGAANEQFF. The CDR3 DNA reads as TGTGCCAGCAGCCCCGGGGGGGCCGCGAATGAGCAGTTCTTC.

This clonotype was seen more than once but under ten times. J is TRBJ2-2 and V is TRBV4-2, with D possibly being TRBD1 or TRBD2 (5 bases each). This CDR3 spans 17 amino acids. V lost 0 bases to trimming and J lost 7 bases, with 18 bases between them. The germline V gene encodes CDR1 LGHNA and CDR2 YNFKEQ. The CDR3 reads CASSQEGVVGLSGELFF. In DNA, the CDR3 is TGTGCCAGCAGCCAAGAGGGGGTCGTCGGGCTTAGCGGGGAGCTGTTTTTT.

This clonotype was recorded a few times. The junction does not match germline at one end; this may be a read error. CDR3 sequence: CSARELDTDTQYF. DNA for the CDR3: TGCAGTGCTCGAGAACTAGACACAGATACGCAGTATTTT. This sequence joins TRBV20-1 and TRBJ2-3; perhaps TRBD2 as D (5 bases). The CDR3 consists of 13 residues. Per the germline V gene, CDR1 is DFQATT and CDR2 is SNEGSKA (reference sequence).

The chain carries TRBV4-3 and TRBJ1-4, with 8 bases matching TRBD1. The CDR3 has 15 residues. Trimming at V came to 1 base and at J to 8 bases, leaving 6 bases not matched to a gene. The germline V gene has CDR1 LGHNA and CDR2 YSLEER. CDR3 DNA sequence: TGCGCCAGCAGCCAAGTTGGAGGACAGGGAGAAAAACTGTTTTTT. As protein: CASSQVGGQGEKLFF.

The chain is built from TRBV19 and TRBJ2-7; TRBD2 matches at 7 bases. CDR1 is LNHDA and CDR2 is SQIVND in the germline V gene (reference sequence). The CDR3 totals 13 residues. Trimming removed 5 bases from V and 5 bases from J; junction bases left unmatched: 6. The CDR3 region has the DNA TGTGCCAGTAGTTGGGAGGGGCAGGACGAGCAGTACTTC. It is translated as CASSWEGQDEQYF.

V gene TRBV9 combines with J gene TRBJ2-7; D remains ambiguous. CDR1 and CDR2 from the germline V gene are SGDLS and YYNGEE. CDR3 size: 15 residues. V was clipped by 0 bases and J by 3 bases, with 13 bases between them. CDR3 bases: TGTGCCAGCAGCGTAGCGGCTAGTCCCCTCTACGAGCAGTACTTC. This translates into CASSVAASPLYEQYF. The full variable domain, in which reference TRBV9 and TRBJ2-7 provide the parts outside the CDR3, is DSGVTQTPKHLITATGQRVTLRCSPRSGDLSVYWYQQSLDQGLQFLIQYYNGEERAKGNILERFSAQQFPDLHSELNLSSLELGDSALYFCASSVAASPLYEQYFGPGTRLTVT.

This clonotype was seen more than once but under ten times. The rearrangement joins TRBV7-9 to TRBJ1-3, with 8 nucleotides matching TRBD1. Trimming at V came to 4 bases and at J to 0 bases, leaving 8 bases not matched to a gene. The germline gives CDR1 SEHNR, CDR2 FQNEAQ (reference sequence). CDR3 length: 17 residues. CDR3 amino acids: CASSSGQAFPSGNTIYF. CDR3 nucleotide sequence: TGTGCCAGCAGCTCGGGACAGGCCTTCCCCTCTGGAAACACCATATATTTT.

This clonotype was seen more than once but under ten times. The chain recombines TRBV4-3 with TRBJ2-1, with D tentatively TRBD2 (6 bases). Per the germline V gene, CDR1 is LGHNA and CDR2 is YSLEER. The CDR3 runs 15 residues. Trimming removed 5 bases at V and 6 bases at J, with 17 bases between. The CDR3 DNA reads as TGCGCCAGCAGCACTGGCCCAACTAGCATCAATGAGCAGTTCTTC. This gives the protein CASSTGPTSINEQFF.

This clonotype was observed many times. The chain combines TRBV7-2 with TRBJ2-3; 7 nucleotides agree with TRBD2. This CDR3 region has 15 residues. CDR1 and CDR2 (germline): SGHTA, FQGNSA. The V segment lost 3 bases and the J segment 6 bases; nucleotides outside the gene matches: 9. For the CDR3, the DNA is TGTGCCAGCAGCTTCAGCCTGGGAGGGTTGGATACGCAGTATTTT. Encoded protein: CASSFSLGGLDTQYF.

The chain employs TRBV7-9 and TRBJ1-1; D is undetermined. Trimming removed 1 base from V and 6 bases from J, with 12 bases in between. The V gene's germline CDR1 is SEHNR and CDR2 FQNEAQ (reference sequence). CDR3 size: 14 residues. For the CDR3, the DNA is TGTGCCAGCAGCTTAGTAGGGATTATATCTGAAGCTTTCTTT. Translated, it gives CASSLVGIISEAFF.

This chain joins TRBV5-1 and TRBJ2-1, with a possible D match to TRBD2 (6 bases). The length of the CDR3 is 16 residues. From germline, CDR1 is SGHRS and CDR2 YFSETQ. Trimming removed 0 bases at V and 6 bases at J, with 16 bases between. The CDR3 DNA reads TGCGCCAGCAGCTTGGGACTAGGGATAAAAAGCAATGAGCAGTTCTTC. Protein: CASSLGLGIKSNEQFF.

This clonotype has just a few counts. The V gene is TRBV24-1, the J gene TRBJ1-2; 9 positions match TRBD1. CDR1 KGHDR and CDR2 SFDVKD come from the germline V gene. The CDR3 runs to 13 residues. The ends lost 4 bases at V and 7 bases at J; junction bases unmatched: 3. CDR3 loop: CATSEGQGGGYTF. The DNA for the CDR3 is TGTGCCACCAGTGAGGGACAGGGCGGTGGCTACACCTTC.

The chain has TRBV15 and TRBJ1-5; 7 bases are shared with TRBD1. The germline V gene has CDR1 LNHNV and CDR2 YYDKDF (reference sequence). The CDR3 runs to 16 residues. With 4 bases clipped from V and 3 bases from J, the junction kept 9 bases outside the gene matches. The CDR3 loop reads CATSKKGARVNQPQHF. DNA of the CDR3: TGTGCCACCAGCAAAAAGGGGGCGCGGGTCAATCAGCCCCAGCATTTT.

Remarks on this clonotype: Just one base apart from a much larger clone, this may be a read error. The chain joins TRBV6-2 or TRBV6-3 to TRBJ1-5, with 7 bases that match TRBD1. CDR1 and CDR2 (germline): MNHEY, SVGEGT. V gave up 6 bases and J gave up 4 bases; unmatched junction bases: 0. This CDR3 spans 12 amino acids. CDR3 DNA sequence: TGTGCCAGCAGGGACAGGAATCAGCCCCAGCATTTT. Its translation: CASRDRNQPQHF.

This clonotype appeared many times. The chain uses TRBV5-1 and TRBJ2-1, with D hard to call. The ends were cut back, 2 bases at V and 8 bases at J, with 11 bases in the middle. CDR1 SGHRS and CDR2 YFSETQ come from the germline V gene. This CDR3 region has 13 residues. The CDR3 DNA sequence: TGCGCCAGCAGCTTCTCGGTAGGCGATGAGCAGTTCTTC. Amino acids: CASSFSVGDEQFF.

In its sample, this clonotype was seen a few times. The CDR3 reads CSARGLQSYYGYTF. In DNA form, the CDR3 reads TGCAGTGCTAGGGGTCTACAGAGCTACTATGGCTACACCTTC. The V gene is TRBV20-1, the J gene TRBJ1-2, with D uncertain. The CDR3 is 14 amino acids. Germline V gene data show CDR1 as DFQATT and CDR2 as SNEGSKA (reference sequence). Trimming stripped 3 bases from V and 3 bases from J, with 14 bases between.

This sequence joins TRBV7-8 and TRBJ2-1, with D uncertain. The germline CDR1 and CDR2 sequences are SGHVS and FQNEAQ. The V end was cut by 4 bases, the J end by 0 bases, with 10 bases between. The CDR3 totals 15 residues. The CDR3 region is CASSSGGNSYNEQFF. The CDR3 coding sequence is TGTGCCAGCAGCTCGGGTGGGAACTCCTACAATGAGCAGTTCTTC.

V is TRBV20-1 and J is TRBJ2-1, with D hard to call. The CDR3 has 10 amino acids. Trimming took off 4 bases at V and 10 bases at J, with 8 bases between the two ends. Germline V gene data show CDR1 as DFQATT and CDR2 as SNEGSKA (reference sequence). The chain's CDR3 is CSATGPEQFF. The CDR3 DNA is TGCAGTGCTACAGGTCCGGAGCAGTTCTTC.

This clonotype was recorded many times. V is TRBV5-1 and J is TRBJ2-2; 7 bases map to TRBD2. The J segment lost 4 bases and the V segment lost 6 bases, leaving 9 bases of the junction unmatched. The CDR3 spans 15 residues. Germline V gene data show CDR1 as SGHRS and CDR2 as YFSETQ. CDR3 sequence reads: CASNVGGTGTGELFF. CDR3 in DNA: TGCGCCAGCAACGTCGGGGGGACTGGCACCGGGGAGCTGTTTTTT.

This clonotype was detected only a few times. This chain connects TRBV4-1 to TRBJ1-2; D is uncertain. Germline V gene data show CDR1 as MGHRA and CDR2 as YSYEKL. The V end was cut by 1 base, the J end by 6 bases, with 12 bases between. The CDR3 length is 14 residues. For the CDR3, the DNA is TGCGCCAGCAGCCAAGTGGTGGGAGGCGATGGCTACACCTTC. Residues: CASSQVVGGDGYTF.

The chain carries TRBV11-2 and TRBJ2-4; no clear D gene. The V end was cut by 4 bases, the J end by 1 base, with 11 bases between. Germline CDR1 SGHAT, CDR2 FQNNGV. CDR3 size: 15 residues. CDR3 DNA sequence: TGTGCCAGCAGCTCCCAAGGGCGGGCCAAAAACATTCAGTACTTC. It translates to CASSSQGRAKNIQYF.

This clonotype has a handful of counts. V is TRBV12-3 or TRBV12-4 and J is TRBJ2-1; the D gene is possibly TRBD1 (6 bases). Trimming shortened V by 6 bases and J by 10 bases, and 10 bases separated the two germline ends. The CDR3 contains 11 residues. CDR3 nucleotide sequence: TGTGCCAGCAGGTGGACAGAAGAGCAGTTCTTC. This gives the protein CASRWTEEQFF.

The V call is TRBV28, the J call TRBJ1-6, with a tentative D call TRBD1 (5 bases). Germline V gene sequence: CDR1 MDHEN, CDR2 SYDVKM. Trimming took 0 bases from V and 10 from J, leaving 10 bases between them. This CDR3 is 14 amino acids long. CDR3 sequence reads: CASSLWEGHSPLHF. The CDR3 nucleotides are TGTGCCAGCAGTTTATGGGAAGGACACTCACCCCTCCACTTT.

This clonotype was detected a few times. The V call is TRBV7-9, the J call TRBJ1-2; no firm D call. This CDR3 is built from 12 residues. V was clipped by 3 bases and J by 8 bases, with 10 bases between them. Per the germline V gene, CDR1 is SEHNR and CDR2 is FQNEAQ (reference sequence). The CDR3 nucleotides are TGTGCCAGCAGCTTTACATCTCGCGGCTACACCTTC. It translates to CASSFTSRGYTF.